This T cell receptor (beta chain) emerged from a study of T-cell reconstitution after alpha-beta-depleted transplantation in children. Findings and caveats of the study: The study reportedly traced alpha-beta T cells about two months after transplant to several hundred expanded graft clones. TCRbeta diversity was high at day 60 in some patients (a result of surviving recipient T cells and thymic progenitors). A year had passed since transplant, and T-cell counts and diversity by then came mostly from newly produced T cells.

Many counts were recorded for this clonotype. Its matching antigen is unknown. Preparation of the TCRbeta library used unique molecular identifiers. MiXCR was run by TCRdb on the PCR reads, yielding one entry per CDR3 protein. This table has some 600,000 distinct CDR3 sequences, approximately 13% appearing once. V lost 0 bases, J lost 0 bases, and 9 bases lay in between. This CDR3 has 16 residues. The V gene's germline CDR1 is SGHTA and CDR2 FQGNSA. The receptor was derived from a male patient younger than 18 who had a stem cell transplant for acute myeloid leukemia, so the T cells may come from the graft donor. The chain has TRBV7-2 and TRBJ2-4, with D perhaps TRBD2 (5 bases). The source material was PBMCs, mostly from graft donor cells, sampled 360 days after TCRalphabeta/CD19-depleted stem cell transplant. The CDR3 sequence is CASSLAAVLAKNIQYF. DNA for the CDR3: TGTGCCAGCAGCTTAGCAGCGGTCCTAGCCAAAAACATTCAGTACTTC.